This TCR beta chain was obtained from a study of blood T cell repertoires in COVID-19. Looking at the study overall: PBMCs, B-cell-depleted T cells, or T cells were the source of the cDNA or gDNA that made up the material.

The CDR3 consists of 14 residues. Trimming at V came to 5 bases and at J to 3 bases, leaving 2 bases not matched to a gene. The germline V gene encodes CDR1 MNHEY and CDR2 SVGEGT. As handled by the study authors: Scientists estimated how many nucleated cells there were by amplifying reference gene primers. This table comes from immunoSEQ multiplex PCR, and its TCRdb copy is limited to in-frame clones, with some not included. The DNA gave D and trimming, while V, J and clone size come from that table. This sample carries roughly 250,000 clones, around nine tenths of them seen once, and the ten largest clones take around 3%. Self-reported history from a screening survey and questionnaire set each donor's cohort.

Sequenced: PBMCs or T cells enriched from blood (not recorded which). This TCR was sampled from a woman aged 40 to 50 who had been exposed to COVID-19. V usage is TRBV6-2 or TRBV6-3 and J usage is TRBJ2-5; 11 bases agree with TRBD2. This chain's CDR3 is CASSGGLAEETQYF. CDR3 DNA: TGTGCCAGCAGTGGGGGACTAGCGGAAGAGACCCAGTACTTC.